The 15 T cell receptor beta chains reported below all come from one sample, sequenced in a study of response to subunit inactivated influenza vaccine. One entry per CDR3 protein results from TCRdb running MiXCR on the RT-PCR reads. The table lists around 490,000 distinct CDR3 sequences, 6% to 9% of them singletons, with 13% in the top ten. This sample comprised PBMCs from blood, obtained less than 30 months after vaccination. The source of these receptors is a man between 50 and 69 years old who received an inactivated influenza vaccine.

The sample holds a few counts of this clonotype. The genes are TRBV4-2 and TRBJ1-2; tentative D call: TRBD1 (6 bases). Germline V CDR1 and CDR2: LGHNA, YNFKEQ. Trimming shortened V by 1 base and J by 4 bases, and 19 bases separated the two germline ends. This CDR3 has 17 residues. The CDR3 spells CASSQGGAGRSAYGYTF. As DNA, the CDR3 is TGTGCCAGCAGCCAAGGGGGGGCTGGCAGGAGTGCCTATGGCTACACCTTC.

The chain couples TRBV7-3 to TRBJ2-1; 11 bases match TRBD2. This CDR3 spans 16 amino acids. Trimming at V came to 4 bases and at J to 3 bases, leaving 5 bases not matched to a gene. Germline V gene data show CDR1 as SGHTA and CDR2 as FQGTGA. The CDR3 DNA is TGTGCCAGCAGCTCGAGACTAGCGGGGAACTACAATGAGCAGTTCTTC. Residues: CASSSRLAGNYNEQFF. The whole variable domain, remainder taken from reference TRBV7-3 and TRBJ2-1, is GAGVSQTPSNKVTEKGKYVELRCDPISGHTALYWYRQSLGQGPEFLIYFQGTGAADDSGLPNDRFFAVRPEGSVSTLKIQRTERGDSAVYLCASSSRLAGNYNEQFFGPGTRLTVL.

This clonotype turned up a few times. The chain recombines TRBV7-9 with TRBJ1-2, with D possibly being TRBD1 (6 bases). The CDR3 consists of 13 residues. CDR1 and CDR2 (germline): SEHNR, FQNEAQ (reference sequence). V lost 5 bases and J 13 bases, leaving 20 bases between the germline ends. The CDR3 coding sequence is TGTGCCAGCAGCCTCCGGGACATCGGGCTGTGCACCTTC. Translating gives CASSLRDIGLCTF.

This clonotype was picked up a small number of times. The chain combines TRBV29-1 with TRBJ2-1, with 14 bases aligning to TRBD2. Germline loops: CDR1 SQVTM, CDR2 ANQGSEA. V gave up 7 bases and J gave up 13 bases; unmatched junction bases: 12. The length of the CDR3 is 14 residues. The CDR3 spells CSAVVTSGGAEQFF. CDR3 nucleotides: TGCAGCGCCGTGGTGACTAGCGGGGGGGCCGAACAGTTCTTC.

The V gene is TRBV7-6, the J gene TRBJ2-1; D ambiguous. The V end was cut by 6 bases, the J end by 8 bases, with 14 bases between. The CDR3 has 13 amino acids. In germline, CDR1 is SGHVS, CDR2 FNYEAQ. DNA of the CDR3: TGTGCCAGCAGGCCGGGCGGCCCCGATGAGCAGTTCTTC. This encodes CASRPGGPDEQFF.

V is TRBV29-1 and J is TRBJ2-3; D might be TRBD1 (6 bases). The CDR3 loop spans 13 amino acids. Germline values: CDR1 SQVTM, CDR2 ANQGSEA. The V end lost 0 bases, the J end lost 6 bases, and 10 bases lay between the germline ends. The CDR3 is CSVEEGQGDTQYF. CDR3 DNA: TGCAGCGTTGAAGAAGGGCAGGGGGATACGCAGTATTTT.

A few counts support this clonotype. This chain uses TRBV7-2 with TRBJ1-6; maybe TRBD1 (6 bases). The CDR3 extends over 14 amino acids. Germline V CDR1 and CDR2: SGHTA, FQGNSA. The V end was cut by 6 bases, the J end by 8 bases, with 14 bases between. The CDR3 nucleotides read TGTGCCAGCAGGGCACAGGGATGGCATTCACCCCTCCACTTT. Translating gives CASRAQGWHSPLHF.

About this clonotype: This clone may be a read error of a much larger clone one base away. The rearrangement uses TRBV28 and TRBJ1-6; maybe TRBD1 (5 bases). Between the trimmed V and J ends, which lost 2 bases and 0 bases, there was a span of 5 bases. Germline V gene data show CDR1 as MDHEN and CDR2 as SYDVKM. CDR3 length: 15 amino acids. CDR3 sequence reads: CASSLRGSYNSPLHF. CDR3 in DNA: TGTGCCAGCAGTTTAAGGGGCTCCTATAATTCACCCCTCCACTTT.

V usage is TRBV2 and J usage is TRBJ2-5; 10 bases agree with TRBD2. J was trimmed by 5 bases and V by 3 bases; bases with no gene match: 6. CDR1 is SNHLY, CDR2 FYNNEI, per germline. The CDR3 runs 15 residues. DNA of the CDR3: TGTGCCAGCAGTGACCCAGCGGGGGGGGCGGAGACCCAGTACTTC. Its protein is CASSDPAGGAETQYF.

This clonotype was counted at least ten times. The J gene is TRBJ2-1, the V gene TRBV12-3 or TRBV12-4, with unresolved D. The V end lost 0 bases, the J end lost 4 bases, and 16 bases lay between the germline ends. This CDR3 has 17 residues. The CDR3 DNA follows: TGTGCCAGCAGTTTAGCGCGTCCCGAATTCATTTACAATGAGCAGTTCTTC. This gives the protein CASSLARPEFIYNEQFF.

Many counts were recorded for this clonotype. The CDR3 region is CASSPDGSANYGYTF. In nucleotides, the CDR3 is TGTGCCAGCAGCCCGGACGGATCAGCTAACTATGGCTACACCTTC. The J gene is TRBJ1-2, the V gene TRBV12-3 or TRBV12-4; D gene uncertain. The CDR3 length is 15 residues. V lost 6 bases, J lost 0 bases, and 14 bases lay in between.

The genes are TRBV4-2 and TRBJ1-5; perhaps TRBD1 as D (5 bases). Germline assignment: CDR1 LGHNA and CDR2 YNFKEQ. The CDR3 length is 12 residues. V lost 4 bases to trimming and J lost 5 bases, with 6 bases between them. Here the CDR3 reads CASSRGDQPQHF. Here the CDR3 DNA reads TGTGCCAGCAGCCGAGGGGATCAGCCCCAGCATTTT.

This clonotype showed up just a few times. The CDR3 loop is CATSASRRAGEQYF. DNA of the CDR3: TGTGCCACCAGCGCCTCGAGGAGGGCCGGGGAGCAGTACTTC. The chain employs TRBV15 and TRBJ2-7; possibly TRBD2 for D (6 bases). This CDR3 spans 14 amino acids. Germline-derived CDR1 and CDR2 are LNHNV and YYDKDF (reference sequence). V was cut by 5 bases and J by 7 bases, with 18 bases left in between.

This clonotype was observed many times. The V call is TRBV12-3 or TRBV12-4, the J call TRBJ1-5, with 8 nucleotides matching TRBD1. The CDR3 sequence is 13 residues long. V was clipped by 6 bases and J by 7 bases; unmatched bases: 5. The CDR3 reads CASSSGDRQPQHF. The CDR3 coding sequence is TGTGCCAGCAGCTCGGGGGACAGGCAGCCCCAGCATTTT.

Worth noting for this clonotype: One junction end disagrees with the germline gene, perhaps due to a read error. This rearrangement joins TRBV4-1 to TRBJ2-3; D unclear. The CDR3 is made up of 16 amino acids. Germline V gene data show CDR1 as MGHRA and CDR2 as YSYEKL. CDR3 protein: CASSPTGGVSTDTQDF. The CDR3 bases are TGCGCCAGCAGCCCTACTGGCGGAGTGAGCACAGATACGCAGGATTTT.